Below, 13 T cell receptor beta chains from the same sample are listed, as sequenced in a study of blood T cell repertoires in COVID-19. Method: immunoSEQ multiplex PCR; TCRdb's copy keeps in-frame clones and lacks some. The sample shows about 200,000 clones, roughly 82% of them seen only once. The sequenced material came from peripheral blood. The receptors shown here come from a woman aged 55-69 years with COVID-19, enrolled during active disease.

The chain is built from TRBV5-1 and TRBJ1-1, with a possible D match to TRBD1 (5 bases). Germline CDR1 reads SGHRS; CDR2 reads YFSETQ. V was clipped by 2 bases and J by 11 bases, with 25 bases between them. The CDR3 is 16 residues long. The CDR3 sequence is CASSLATAGSPRQAFF. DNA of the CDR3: TGCGCCAGCAGCTTAGCGACAGCCGGGTCCCCCCGGCAGGCTTTCTTT.

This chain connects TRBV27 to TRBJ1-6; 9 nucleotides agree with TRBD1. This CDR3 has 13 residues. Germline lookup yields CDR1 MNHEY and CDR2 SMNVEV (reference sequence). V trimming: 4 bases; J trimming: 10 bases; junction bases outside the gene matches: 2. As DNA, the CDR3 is TGTGCCAGCAGTTGGGACAGGGAATCACCCCTCCACTTT. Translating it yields CASSWDRESPLHF.

In DNA, the CDR3 is TGTGCCAGCAGCCTTGCGGGAGGGATCACCGGGGAGCTGTTTTTT. This gives the protein CASSLAGGITGELFF. This chain connects TRBV4-2 to TRBJ2-2; 9 positions match TRBD2. Germline V gene data show CDR1 as LGHNA and CDR2 as YNFKEQ. With 4 bases clipped from V and 4 bases from J, the junction kept 4 bases outside the gene matches. The CDR3 contains 15 residues.

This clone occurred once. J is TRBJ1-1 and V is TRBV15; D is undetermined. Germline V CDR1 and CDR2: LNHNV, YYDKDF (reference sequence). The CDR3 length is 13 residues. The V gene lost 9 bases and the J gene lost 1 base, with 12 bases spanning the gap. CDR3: CATKVKPNTEAFF. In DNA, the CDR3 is TGTGCCACAAAAGTCAAGCCGAACACTGAAGCTTTCTTT.

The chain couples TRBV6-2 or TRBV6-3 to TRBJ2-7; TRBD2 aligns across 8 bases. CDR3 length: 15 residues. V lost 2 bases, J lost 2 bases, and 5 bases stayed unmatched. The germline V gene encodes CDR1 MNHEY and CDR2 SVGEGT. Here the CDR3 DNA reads TGTGCCAGCAGTTACACTAGCGGATTCACCTACGAGCAGTACTTC. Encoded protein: CASSYTSGFTYEQYF.

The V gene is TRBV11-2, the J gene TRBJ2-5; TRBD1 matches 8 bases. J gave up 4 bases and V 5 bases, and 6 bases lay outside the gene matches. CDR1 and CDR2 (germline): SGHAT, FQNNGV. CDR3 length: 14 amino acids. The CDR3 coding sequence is TGTGCCAGCAGCCCGACAGGGGTACGAGAGACCCAGTACTTC. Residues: CASSPTGVRETQYF.

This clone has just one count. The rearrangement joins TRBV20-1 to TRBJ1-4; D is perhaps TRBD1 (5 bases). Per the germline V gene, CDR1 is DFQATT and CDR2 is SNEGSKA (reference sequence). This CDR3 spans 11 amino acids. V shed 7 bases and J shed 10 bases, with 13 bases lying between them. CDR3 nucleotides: TGCAGTGTCGGCAGGGTTCGAAAACTGTTTTTT. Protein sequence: CSVGRVRKLFF.

Here the CDR3 reads CASSLPGLAGGSAGELFF. In DNA, the CDR3 is TGTGCCAGCAGCCTGCCGGGACTAGCGGGAGGGTCGGCCGGGGAGCTGTTTTTT. This sequence joins TRBV7-9 and TRBJ2-2; TRBD2 matches at 16 bases. V shed 5 bases, J shed 6 bases, and the junction held 9 bases outside the gene matches. Per germline, CDR1 SEHNR and CDR2 FQNEAQ (reference sequence). The CDR3 sequence is 18 residues long. Drawing the rest from reference TRBV7-9 and TRBJ2-2, the complete variable domain is DTGVSQNPRHKITKRGQNVTFRCDPISEHNRLYWYRQTLGQGPEFLTYFQNEAQLEKSRLLSDRFSAERPKGSFSTLEIQRTEQGDSAMYLCASSLPGLAGGSAGELFFGEGSRLTVL.

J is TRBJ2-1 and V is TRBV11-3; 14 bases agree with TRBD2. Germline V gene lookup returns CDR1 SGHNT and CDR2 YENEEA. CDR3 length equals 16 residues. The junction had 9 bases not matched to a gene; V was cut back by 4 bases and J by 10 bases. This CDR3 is CASSSGTSGRSGEQFF. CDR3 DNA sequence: TGTGCCAGCAGCTCCGGGACTAGCGGGAGATCGGGGGAGCAGTTCTTC.

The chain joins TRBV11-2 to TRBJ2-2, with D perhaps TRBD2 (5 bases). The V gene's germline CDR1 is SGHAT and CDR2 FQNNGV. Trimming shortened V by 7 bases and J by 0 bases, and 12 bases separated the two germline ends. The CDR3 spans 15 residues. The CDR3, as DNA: TGTGCCAGCACCCGGACTCCCGCGAACACCGGGGAGCTGTTTTTT. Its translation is CASTRTPANTGELFF.

The CDR3 loop reads CASSYRDRGNQPQHF. Here the CDR3 DNA reads TGTGCCAGCAGTTACCGGGACAGGGGAAATCAGCCCCAGCATTTT. V is TRBV28 and J is TRBJ1-5, with 10 bases identical to TRBD1. The CDR3 is 15 amino acids. From germline, CDR1 is MDHEN and CDR2 SYDVKM. V shed 4 bases and J 4 bases; nucleotides not matched to a gene: 4.

The CDR3 loop is CASSQIGDRNTEAFF. The CDR3 coding sequence is TGCGCCAGCAGCCAAATAGGTGACAGGAACACTGAAGCTTTCTTT. The chain is built from TRBV4-1 and TRBJ1-1; maybe TRBD1 (5 bases). Germline loops: CDR1 MGHRA, CDR2 YSYEKL. The length of the CDR3 is 15 residues. Deletions cut 2 bases from V and 1 base from J, with 11 bases between.

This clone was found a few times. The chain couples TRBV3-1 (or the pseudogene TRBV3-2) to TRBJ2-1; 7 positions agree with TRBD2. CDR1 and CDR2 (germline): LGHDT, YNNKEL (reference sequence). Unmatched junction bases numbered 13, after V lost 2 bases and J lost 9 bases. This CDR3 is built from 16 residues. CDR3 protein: CASSQLVGRAVSEQFF. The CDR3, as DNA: TGTGCCAGCAGCCAATTGGTGGGGAGGGCGGTCAGTGAGCAGTTCTTC.